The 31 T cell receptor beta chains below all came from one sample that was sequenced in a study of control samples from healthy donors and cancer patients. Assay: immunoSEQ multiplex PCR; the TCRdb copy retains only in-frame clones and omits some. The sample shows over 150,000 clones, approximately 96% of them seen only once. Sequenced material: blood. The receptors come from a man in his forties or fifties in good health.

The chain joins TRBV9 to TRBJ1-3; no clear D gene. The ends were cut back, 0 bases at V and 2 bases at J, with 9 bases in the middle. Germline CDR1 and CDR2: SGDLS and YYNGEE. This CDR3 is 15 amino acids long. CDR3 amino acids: CASSVGGLPGNTIYF. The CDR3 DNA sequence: TGTGCCAGCAGCGTAGGAGGGCTCCCTGGAAACACCATATATTTT.

CDR3 coding DNA: TGTGCCAGCAGACCATTTTTCGACAGGGAAACTGAAGCTTTCTTT. This encodes CASRPFFDRETEAFF. V and J are TRBV3-1 (or the pseudogene TRBV3-2) and TRBJ1-1; 7 nucleotides line up with TRBD1. CDR3 length: 15 amino acids. The germline V gene has CDR1 LGHDT and CDR2 YNNKEL (reference sequence). J gave up 5 bases and V 6 bases, and 12 bases lay outside the gene matches.

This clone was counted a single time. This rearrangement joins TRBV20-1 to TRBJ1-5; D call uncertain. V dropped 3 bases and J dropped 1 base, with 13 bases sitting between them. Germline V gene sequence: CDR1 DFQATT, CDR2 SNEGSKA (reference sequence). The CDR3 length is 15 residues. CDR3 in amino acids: CSASLDGWSNQPQHF. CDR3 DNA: TGCAGTGCTAGTTTGGATGGGTGGAGCAATCAGCCCCAGCATTTT.

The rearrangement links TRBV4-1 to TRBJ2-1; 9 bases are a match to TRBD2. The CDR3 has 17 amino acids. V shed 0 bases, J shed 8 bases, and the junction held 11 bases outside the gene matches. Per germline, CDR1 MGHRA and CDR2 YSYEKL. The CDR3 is CASSQDLAASGVDEQFF. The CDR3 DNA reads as TGCGCCAGCAGCCAAGATTTGGCGGCTAGCGGGGTCGATGAGCAGTTCTTC.

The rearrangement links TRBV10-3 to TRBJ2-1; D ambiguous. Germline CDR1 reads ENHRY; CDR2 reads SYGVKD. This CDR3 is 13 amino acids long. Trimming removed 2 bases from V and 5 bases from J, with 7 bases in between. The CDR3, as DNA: TGTGCCATCAGTGAGGAGAGCCACAATGAGCAGTTCTTC. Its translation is CAISEESHNEQFF.

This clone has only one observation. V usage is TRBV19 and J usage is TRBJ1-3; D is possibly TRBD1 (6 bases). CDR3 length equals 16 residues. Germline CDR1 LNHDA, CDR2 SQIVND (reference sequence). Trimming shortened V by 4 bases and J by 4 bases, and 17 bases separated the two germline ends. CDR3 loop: CASSTPSTGLGNTIYF. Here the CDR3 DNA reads TGTGCCAGTAGTACCCCCTCAACAGGGCTCGGAAACACCATATATTTT.

CDR3 bases: TGTGCCTGGAGTGTAGCGAGAACTAGCACAGATACGCAGTATTTT. This codes for CAWSVARTSTDTQYF. The chain has TRBV30 and TRBJ2-3; unclear D gene. CDR1 and CDR2 (germline): GTSNPN, SVGIG (reference sequence). With 0 bases removed from V and 0 bases from J, the gap between germline ends came to 10 bases. The length of the CDR3 is 15 residues.

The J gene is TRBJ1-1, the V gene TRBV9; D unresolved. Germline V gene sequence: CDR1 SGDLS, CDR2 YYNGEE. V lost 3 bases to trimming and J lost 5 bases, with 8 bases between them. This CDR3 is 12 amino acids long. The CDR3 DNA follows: TGTGCCAGCAGCGGCGGAAGAACTGAAGCTTTCTTT. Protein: CASSGGRTEAFF.

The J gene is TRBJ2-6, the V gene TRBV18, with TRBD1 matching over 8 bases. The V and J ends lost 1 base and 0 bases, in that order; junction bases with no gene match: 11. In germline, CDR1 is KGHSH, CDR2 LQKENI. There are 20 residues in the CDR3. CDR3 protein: CASSPQRTGQGSSGANVLTF. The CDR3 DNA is TGTGCCAGCTCACCACAGCGGACAGGACAGGGCTCCTCTGGGGCCAACGTCCTGACTTTC.

DNA for the CDR3: TGTGCCAGCGCCCCAGAAGGAAACTATGGCTACACCTTC. Residues: CASAPEGNYGYTF. The chain employs TRBV2 and TRBJ1-2; no clear D. The CDR3 runs 13 residues. Germline V gene sequence: CDR1 SNHLY, CDR2 FYNNEI. Trimming took 8 bases from V and 2 from J, leaving 12 bases between them.

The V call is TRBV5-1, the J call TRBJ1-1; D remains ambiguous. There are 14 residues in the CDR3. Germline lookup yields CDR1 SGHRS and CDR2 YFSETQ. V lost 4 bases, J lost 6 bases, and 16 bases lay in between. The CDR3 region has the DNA TGCGCCAGCAGCCTAGGAGGTGCTTGGCCTGAAGCTTTCTTT. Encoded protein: CASSLGGAWPEAFF. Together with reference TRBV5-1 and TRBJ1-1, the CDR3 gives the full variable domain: KAGVTQTPRYLIKTRGQQVTLSCSPISGHRSVSWYQQTPGQGLQFLFEYFSETQRNKGNFPGRFSGRQFSNSRSEMNVSTLELGDSALYLCASSLGGAWPEAFFGQGTRLTVV.

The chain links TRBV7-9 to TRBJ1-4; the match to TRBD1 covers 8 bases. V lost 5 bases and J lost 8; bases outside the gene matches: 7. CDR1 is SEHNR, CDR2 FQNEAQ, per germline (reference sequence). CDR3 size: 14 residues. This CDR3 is CASSQRQGREKLFF. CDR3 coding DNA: TGTGCCAGCAGCCAGAGACAGGGGCGGGAAAAACTGTTTTTT.

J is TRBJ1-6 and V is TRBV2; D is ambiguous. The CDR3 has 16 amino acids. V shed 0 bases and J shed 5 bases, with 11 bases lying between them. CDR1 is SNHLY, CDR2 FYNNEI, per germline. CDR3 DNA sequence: TGTGCCAGCAGTGAAGCGCGTGGAGGGAATAATTCACCCCTCCACTTT. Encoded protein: CASSEARGGNNSPLHF. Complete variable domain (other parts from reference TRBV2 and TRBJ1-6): EPEVTQTPSHQVTQMGQEVILRCVPISNHLYFYWYRQILGQKVEFLVSFYNNEISEKSEIFDDQFSVERPDGSNFTLKIRSTKLEDSAMYFCASSEARGGNNSPLHFGNGTRLTVT.

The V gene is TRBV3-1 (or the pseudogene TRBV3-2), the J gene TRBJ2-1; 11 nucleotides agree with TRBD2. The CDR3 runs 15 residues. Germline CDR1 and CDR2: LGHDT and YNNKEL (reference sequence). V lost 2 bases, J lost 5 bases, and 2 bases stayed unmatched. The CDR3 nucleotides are TGTGCCAGCAGCCAACCGGGACTAGCGGACAATGAGCAGTTCTTC. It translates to CASSQPGLADNEQFF.

Written as DNA, the CDR3 is TGTGCCAGCAGTGAGGGAACAGCGAACACCGGGGAGCTGTTTTTT. Amino acid sequence: CASSEGTANTGELFF. The chain uses TRBV25-1 and TRBJ2-2; D not certain. Germline V CDR1 and CDR2: MGHDK, SYGVNS. The V end lost 3 bases, the J end lost 0 bases, and 8 bases lay between the germline ends. The CDR3 length is 15 residues.

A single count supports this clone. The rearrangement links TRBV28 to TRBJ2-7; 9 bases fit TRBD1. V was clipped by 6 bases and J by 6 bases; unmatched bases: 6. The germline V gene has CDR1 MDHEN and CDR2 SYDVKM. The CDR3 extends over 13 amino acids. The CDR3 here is CASRRTGDGEQYF. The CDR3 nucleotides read TGTGCCAGCAGGCGGACAGGGGACGGCGAGCAGTACTTC.

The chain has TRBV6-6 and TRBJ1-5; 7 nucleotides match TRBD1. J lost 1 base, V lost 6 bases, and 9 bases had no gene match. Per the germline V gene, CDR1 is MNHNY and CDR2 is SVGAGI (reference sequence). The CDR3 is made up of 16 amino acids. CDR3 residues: CASSRQGLGSNQPQHF. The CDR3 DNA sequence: TGTGCCAGCAGCCGACAGGGTTTGGGAAGCAATCAGCCCCAGCATTTT.

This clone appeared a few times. Here the CDR3 DNA reads TGTGCCAGCAGCTATGCTGTCACTGAAGCTTTCTTT. The encoded protein is CASSYAVTEAFF. The chain joins TRBV6-2 or TRBV6-3 to TRBJ1-1; D gene unclear. The CDR3 is 12 residues long. Germline CDR1 is MNHEY and CDR2 is SVGEGT. Between the trimmed V and J ends, which lost 6 bases and 4 bases, there was a span of 9 bases.

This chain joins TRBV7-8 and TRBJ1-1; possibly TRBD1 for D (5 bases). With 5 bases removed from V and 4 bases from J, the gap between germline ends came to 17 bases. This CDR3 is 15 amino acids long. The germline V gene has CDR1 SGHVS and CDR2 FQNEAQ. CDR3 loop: CASSVGLTRGTEAFF. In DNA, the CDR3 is TGTGCCAGCAGCGTGGGGCTAACACGGGGCACTGAAGCTTTCTTT.

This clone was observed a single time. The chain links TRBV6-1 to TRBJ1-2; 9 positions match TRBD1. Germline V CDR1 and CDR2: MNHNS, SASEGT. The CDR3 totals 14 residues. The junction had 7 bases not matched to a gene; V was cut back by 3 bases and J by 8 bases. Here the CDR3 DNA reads TGTGCCAGCAGTGAGACCGGGACAGGGAAGGGCTACACCTTC. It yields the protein CASSETGTGKGYTF.

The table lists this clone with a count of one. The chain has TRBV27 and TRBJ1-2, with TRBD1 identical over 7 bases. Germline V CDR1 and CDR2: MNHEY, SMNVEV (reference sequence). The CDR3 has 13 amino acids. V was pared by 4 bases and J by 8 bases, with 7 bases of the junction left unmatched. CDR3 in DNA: TGTGCCAGCAGTTCTCCGGGACAGTGGGGCTACACCTTC. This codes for CASSSPGQWGYTF.

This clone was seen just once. The CDR3 loop reads CASRSRDSAPLNEKLFF. The CDR3, as DNA: TGTGCCAGTAGATCCCGGGACAGTGCCCCACTTAATGAAAAACTGTTTTTT. This sequence joins TRBV19 and TRBJ1-4; TRBD1 matches 7 bases. The CDR3 contains 17 residues. V shed 6 bases and J 4 bases; nucleotides not matched to a gene: 14. CDR1 and CDR2 (germline): LNHDA, SQIVND (reference sequence). The whole variable domain, filled in from reference TRBV19 and TRBJ1-4, reads DGGITQSPKYLFRKEGQNVTLSCEQNLNHDAMYWYRQDPGQGLRLIYYSQIVNDFQKGDIAEGYSVSREKKESFPLTVTSAQKNPTAFYLCASRSRDSAPLNEKLFFGSGTQLSVL.

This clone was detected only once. This CDR3 is CASRPQGNREKLFF. The CDR3, as DNA: TGTGCCAGCAGGCCACAGGGTAACCGTGAAAAACTGTTTTTT. The rearrangement links TRBV6-5 to TRBJ1-4, with D possibly being TRBD1 (6 bases). The CDR3 is made up of 14 amino acids. Deletions cut 6 bases from V and 7 bases from J, with 15 bases between. The germline gives CDR1 MNHEY, CDR2 SVGAGI.

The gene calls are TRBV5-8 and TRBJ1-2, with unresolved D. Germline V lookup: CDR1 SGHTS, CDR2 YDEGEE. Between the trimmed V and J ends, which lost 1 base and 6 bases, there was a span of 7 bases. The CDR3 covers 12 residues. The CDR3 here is CASSLWVDGYTF. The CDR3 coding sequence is TGTGCCAGCAGCTTGTGGGTAGATGGCTACACCTTC.

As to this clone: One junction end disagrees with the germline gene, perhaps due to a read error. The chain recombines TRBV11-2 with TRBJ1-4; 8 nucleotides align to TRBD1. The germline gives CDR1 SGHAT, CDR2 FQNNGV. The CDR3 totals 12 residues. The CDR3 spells CASGGQGVLTGF. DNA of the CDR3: TGTGCCAGCGGTGGACAGGGCGTACTTACAGGGTTT. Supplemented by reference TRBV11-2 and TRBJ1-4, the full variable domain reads EAGVAQSPRYKIIEKRQSVAFWCNPISGHATLYWYQQILGQGPKLLIQFQNNGVVDDSQLPKDRFSAERLKGVDSTLKIQPAKLEDSAVYLCASGGQGVLTGFGSGTQLSVL.

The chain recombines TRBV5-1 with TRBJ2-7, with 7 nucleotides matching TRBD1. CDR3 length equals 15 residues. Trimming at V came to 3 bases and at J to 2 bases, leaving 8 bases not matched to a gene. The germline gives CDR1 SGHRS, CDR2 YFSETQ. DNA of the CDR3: TGCGCCAGCAGCTCACCTTCGACAGGGCCCTACGAGCAGTACTTC. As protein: CASSSPSTGPYEQYF.

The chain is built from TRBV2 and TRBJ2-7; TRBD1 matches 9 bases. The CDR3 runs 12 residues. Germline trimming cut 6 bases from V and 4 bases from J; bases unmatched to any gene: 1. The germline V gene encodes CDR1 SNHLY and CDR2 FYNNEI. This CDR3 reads CASSGQGYEQYF. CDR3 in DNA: TGTGCCAGCAGCGGACAGGGGTACGAGCAGTACTTC. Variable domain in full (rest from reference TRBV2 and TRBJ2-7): EPEVTQTPSHQVTQMGQEVILRCVPISNHLYFYWYRQILGQKVEFLVSFYNNEISEKSEIFDDQFSVERPDGSNFTLKIRSTKLEDSAMYFCASSGQGYEQYFGPGTRLTVT.

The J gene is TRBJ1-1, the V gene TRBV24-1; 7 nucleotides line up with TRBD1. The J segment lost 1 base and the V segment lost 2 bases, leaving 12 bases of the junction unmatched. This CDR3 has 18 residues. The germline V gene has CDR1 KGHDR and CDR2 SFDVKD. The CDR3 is CATSDSWAGTDSNTEAFF. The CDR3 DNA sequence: TGTGCCACCAGTGATTCTTGGGCAGGGACAGATTCGAACACTGAAGCTTTCTTT.

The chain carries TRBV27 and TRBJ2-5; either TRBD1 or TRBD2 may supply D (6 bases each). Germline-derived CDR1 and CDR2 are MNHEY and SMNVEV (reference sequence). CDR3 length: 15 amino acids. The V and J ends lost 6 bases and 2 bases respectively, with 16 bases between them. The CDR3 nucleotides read TGTGCCAGCAGGGGGGCGGGAAGTGGGCAAGAGACCCAGTACTTC. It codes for CASRGAGSGQETQYF.

Here the CDR3 reads CASSLGPRNTEAFF. CDR3 DNA: TGCGCCAGCAGCTTGGGGCCGCGGAACACTGAAGCTTTCTTT. The chain links TRBV5-1 to TRBJ1-1; D unresolved. V lost 0 bases and J 1 base, leaving 7 bases between the germline ends. This CDR3 region has 14 residues. CDR1 is SGHRS and CDR2 is YFSETQ in the germline V gene.

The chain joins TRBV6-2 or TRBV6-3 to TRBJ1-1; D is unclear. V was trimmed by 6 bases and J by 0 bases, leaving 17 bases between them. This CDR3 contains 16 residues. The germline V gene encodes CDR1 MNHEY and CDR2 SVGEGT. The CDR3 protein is CASSQYPGKLNTEAFF. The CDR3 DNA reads TGTGCCAGCAGCCAATACCCCGGGAAATTGAACACTGAAGCTTTCTTT.